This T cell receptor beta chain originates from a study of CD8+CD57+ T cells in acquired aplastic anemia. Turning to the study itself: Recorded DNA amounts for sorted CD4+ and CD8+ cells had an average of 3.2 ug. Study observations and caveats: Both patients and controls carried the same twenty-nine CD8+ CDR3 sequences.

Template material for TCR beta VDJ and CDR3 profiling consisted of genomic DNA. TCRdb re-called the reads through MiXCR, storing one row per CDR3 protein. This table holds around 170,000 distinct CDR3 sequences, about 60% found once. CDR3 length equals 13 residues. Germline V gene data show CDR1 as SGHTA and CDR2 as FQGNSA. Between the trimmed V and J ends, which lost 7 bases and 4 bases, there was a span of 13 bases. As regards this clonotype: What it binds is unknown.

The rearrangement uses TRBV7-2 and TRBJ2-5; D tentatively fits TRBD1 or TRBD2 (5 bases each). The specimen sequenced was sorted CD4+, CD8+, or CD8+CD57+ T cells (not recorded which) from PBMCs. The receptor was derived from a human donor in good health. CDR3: CASTHLGVETQYF. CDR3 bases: TGTGCCAGCACCCACCTGGGGGTAGAGACCCAGTACTTC.